A selection of T cell receptor beta chains follows, all from one sample in a study of T cell responses to AZD1222 COVID-19 vaccine. The assay was immunoSEQ multiplex PCR, and TCRdb's table has in-frame clones only and misses some. The sample holds about 150,000 clones, 80% to 90% seen once. The source material was peripheral blood, sampled on day 0 of AZD1222 vaccination. The receptors stem from an adult in good health. Both conserved end residues are part of each CDR3. Each record gives: clone size, V gene, D gene, J gene, CDR3 protein, CDR3 DNA. The D gene is left open where the match is weak. Size is stated for part of the rows, as once, few or many counts, or as a class when the clone is expanded.

>few|TRBV30|NA|TRBJ1-1
CAWSPTVNTEAFF
TGTGCCTGGAGCCCGACGGTGAACACTGAAGCTTTCTTT
>few|TRBV12-3/TRBV12-4|NA|TRBJ2-1
CASSLGTYNEQFF
TGTGCCAGCAGTCTGGGGACCTACAATGAGCAGTTCTTC
>NA|TRBV27|NA|TRBJ2-7
CASSRGGQYEQYF
TGTGCCAGCAGTAGAGGGGGTCAGTACGAGCAGTACTTC
>NA|TRBV2|TRBD2|TRBJ2-5
CASTASGRRTQYF
TGTGCCAGCACTGCTAGCGGGCGGAGGACCCAGTACTTC
>few|TRBV15|NA|TRBJ1-2
CATSRSTDRIGYTF
TGTGCCACCAGTCGCTCGACAGACCGGATCGGCTACACCTTC
>NA|TRBV9|NA|TRBJ1-1
CASSVVGKQGGTEAFF
TGTGCCAGCAGCGTAGTGGGGAAACAGGGCGGCACTGAAGCTTTCTTT
>NA|TRBV5-1|NA|TRBJ2-3
CASSRGETTQYF
TGCGCCAGCTCACGAGGAGAGACAACGCAGTATTTT
>NA|TRBV2|NA|TRBJ2-1
CASSPRVHEQFF
TGTGCCAGCAGTCCGAGGGTTCATGAGCAGTTCTTC
>NA|TRBV9|TRBD1|TRBJ1-2
CASSASRQGRNYGYTF
TGTGCCAGCAGCGCCTCGAGACAGGGGAGGAACTATGGCTACACCTTC
>NA|TRBV5-1|NA|TRBJ2-1
CASSTRDPLPPTNEQFF
TGCGCCAGCAGCACCCGGGACCCTCTCCCCCCTACCAATGAGCAGTTCTTC
>NA|TRBV24-1|NA|TRBJ1-2
CATSDRRYGYTF
TGTGCCACCAGTGACAGACGGTATGGCTACACCTTC
>NA|TRBV18|TRBD1|TRBJ1-1
CASSPRLPGTDKRMNTEAFF
TGTGCCAGCTCACCAAGGCTCCCCGGGACAGATAAAAGAATGAACACTGAAGCTTTCTTT
>NA|TRBV14|TRBD1|TRBJ1-3
CASSLTGGGYTIYF
TGTGCCAGCAGCCTGACAGGGGGCGGATACACCATATATTTT
>once|TRBV5-1|TRBD2|TRBJ2-1
CASSTGLGAYNEQFF
TGCGCCAGCAGCACTGGACTAGGGGCCTACAATGAGCAGTTCTTC
>NA|TRBV9|NA|TRBJ2-5
CASSSWGYGGQQETQYF
TGTGCCAGCAGCTCGTGGGGCTACGGGGGACAACAAGAGACCCAGTACTTC
>NA|TRBV4-1|NA|TRBJ1-5
CASSQLFADEEPQHF
TGCGCCAGCAGCCAATTATTTGCAGATGAAGAACCCCAGCATTTT
>NA|TRBV18|NA|TRBJ1-1
CASSPPNPTGNTEAFF
TGTGCCAGCTCACCACCGAATCCGACGGGGAACACTGAAGCTTTCTTT